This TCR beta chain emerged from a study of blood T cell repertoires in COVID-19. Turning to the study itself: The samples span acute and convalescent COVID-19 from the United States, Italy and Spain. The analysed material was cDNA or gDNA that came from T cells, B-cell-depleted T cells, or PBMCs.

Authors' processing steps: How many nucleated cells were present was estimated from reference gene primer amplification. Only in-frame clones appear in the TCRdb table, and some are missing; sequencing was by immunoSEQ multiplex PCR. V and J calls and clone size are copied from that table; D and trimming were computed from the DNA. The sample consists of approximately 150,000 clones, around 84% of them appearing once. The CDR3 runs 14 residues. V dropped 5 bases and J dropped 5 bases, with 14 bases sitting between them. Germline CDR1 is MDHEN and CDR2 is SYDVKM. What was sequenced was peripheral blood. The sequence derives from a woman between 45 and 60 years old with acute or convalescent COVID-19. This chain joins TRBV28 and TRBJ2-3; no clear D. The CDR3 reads CASSPIARIDTQYF. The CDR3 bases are TGTGCCAGCAGTCCTATAGCTAGAATAGATACGCAGTATTTT. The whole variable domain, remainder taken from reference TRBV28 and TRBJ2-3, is DVKVTQSSRYLVKRTGEKVFLECVQDMDHENMFWYRQDPGLGLRLIYFSYDVKMKEKGDIPEGYSVSREKKERFSLILESASTNQTSMYLCASSPIARIDTQYFGPGTRLTVL.